This T cell receptor beta chain was obtained from a study of blood T cell repertoires in COVID-19. On the study more broadly: T cells, B-cell-depleted T cells, or PBMCs supplied cDNA or gDNA.

Repertoires were generated with immunoSEQ multiplex PCR, while TCRdb's copy carries only in-frame clones and drops some. The sample contains approximately 280,000 clones, over 75% of which appear only once. The germline V gene encodes CDR1 LGHDT and CDR2 YNNKEL (reference sequence). Trimming cost V 4 bases and J 5 bases; bases outside gene matches: 11. This CDR3 is built from 15 residues. This sequence originates from a woman between 70 and 85 years old with acute or convalescent COVID-19. The chain links TRBV3-1 (or the pseudogene TRBV3-2) to TRBJ2-7, with 7 bases lining up with TRBD1. The specimen was peripheral blood. The CDR3 loop is CASSPWTGDFDEQYF. The CDR3, as DNA: TGTGCCAGCAGCCCTTGGACAGGTGATTTCGACGAGCAGTACTTC.